The sequence of this TCR beta chain was determined in a study of blood T cell repertoires in COVID-19. In the original workflow: Quantification of nucleated cells was approximated via reference gene primer amplification. The assay was immunoSEQ multiplex PCR, and TCRdb's table has in-frame clones only and misses some. Clone size and the V and J calls come from that table; the DNA yielded D and trimming. The table has roughly 150,000 clones, around 85% seen once. This CDR3 contains 13 residues. With V trimmed by 5 bases and J by 4 bases, 4 bases remained unmatched. Germline CDR1 is MNHEY and CDR2 is SMNVEV (reference sequence).

The sample taken for sequencing was peripheral blood. The J gene is TRBJ2-7, the V gene TRBV27, with TRBD1 matching over 8 bases. This clonotype originated in a human donor in a cohort sampled during active COVID-19. CDR3 loop: CASSAGQGYEQYF. The CDR3 region has the DNA TGTGCCAGCAGTGCCGGACAGGGATACGAGCAGTACTTC.